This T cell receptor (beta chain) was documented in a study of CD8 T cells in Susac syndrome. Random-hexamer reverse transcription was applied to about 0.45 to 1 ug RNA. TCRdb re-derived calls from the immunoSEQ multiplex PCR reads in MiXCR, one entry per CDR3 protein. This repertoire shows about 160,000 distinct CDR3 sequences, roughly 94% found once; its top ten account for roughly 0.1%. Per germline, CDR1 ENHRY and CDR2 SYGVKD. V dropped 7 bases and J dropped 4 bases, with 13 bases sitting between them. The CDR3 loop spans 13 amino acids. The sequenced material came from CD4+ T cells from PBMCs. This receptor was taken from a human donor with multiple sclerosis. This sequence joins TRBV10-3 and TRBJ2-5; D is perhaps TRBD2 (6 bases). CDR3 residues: CAITRDWRETQYF. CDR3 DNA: TGTGCCATCACCCGGGACTGGAGAGAGACCCAGTACTTC.